This TCR beta chain is from a study of OX40 agonist ivuxolimab in advanced cancers. For the study in its entirety: Ivuxolimab, which targeted the costimulatory receptor OX40 (CD134), was an agonistic, fully human IgG2 monoclonal antibody. Intravenous ivuxolimab was administered to patients every 2 weeks at six dose levels: 0.01, 0.1, 0.3, 1.5, 3 and 10 mg/kg. Of the 50 or so patients in dose escalation, some 20 had hepatocellular carcinoma, some 15 had melanoma, 9 had renal cell carcinoma and 9 had head and neck cancer. A male proportion of nearly 85% and a mean age of around 60 years, ranging from 23 to 79, were recorded for the dose-escalation cohort. Patients were allowed to have had prior anti-PD-1, anti-PD-L1 or anti-CTLA-4 therapy, and approximately 39% of the dose-escalation patients had been treated with checkpoint inhibitors. Partial responses were achieved by three dose-escalation patients, of whom one had hepatocellular carcinoma and two had cutaneous melanoma. The point of sequencing TCRbeta in the periphery was to test whether ivuxolimab changed TCR sequence diversity and drove clonal T-cell expansion. The paper reports the monotherapy dose-escalation portion (N ≈ 52 patients) of the phase I ivuxolimab trial.

Notes on this clone: Its antigen is still unknown. No base qualities exist here, and no much larger clone lies one base off it.

To sequence the TCRbeta CDR3 region, genomic DNA was isolated from the sorted cells. The immunoSEQ Assay was used to sequence the TCRbeta CDR3 regions. TCRdb carries this immuneACCESS record with in-frame sequences only. Its versions omit some clonotypes, under half of them owing to an unresolved V gene in the studies checked, with the rest unexplained. For this sample the table gives tens of thousands of clones, of which approximately 87% were detected only once. The top ten hold around 1.6% of the sample. The trim is 1 base for V and 5 bases for J, with a gap of 13 bases between the germline ends. Per the germline V gene, SGHAT is the CDR1 and FQNNGV is the CDR2. CDR3 length: 15 amino acids, cysteine to phenylalanine. This entry keeps only the CDR3 DNA: 45 bases, framed from base 1. Patients with a history of autoimmune disease or receiving systemic immunosuppression were excluded from the trial. Peripheral blood for TCR sequencing was drawn from every dose cohort at baseline, at cycle 4 day 1 and at cycle 7 day 1. Samples were obtained from an open-label, multicenter, first-in-human phase I dose-escalation trial of ivuxolimab. Adults with locally advanced or metastatic melanoma, renal cell, hepatocellular, or head and neck squamous cell carcinoma were enrolled in the trial. Before TCR sequencing, CD4+ T cells and CD8+ T cells from peripheral blood were sorted into separate populations.

On the study overall, not on this receptor specifically: After ivuxolimab, more expanded clones were found on average in CD8+ T cells than in CD4+ T cells. In the 0.1-3.0 mg/kg groups, partial responders had among the lowest normalized peripheral clonal expansion, particularly in CD8+ T cells. Low levels of normalized T-cell clonal expansion were also seen in some patients who did not respond. The antigen specificity of the clonally expanded peripheral T cells was not determined. At doses of 0.1 to 3.0 mg/kg, clonal expansion of both CD4+ and CD8+ T cells in blood was seen between baseline and week 6.

This receptor chain uses TRBV11-2 and TRBJ2-3, with TRBD2 tentatively as D gene (7 bases match). This TCR was sampled from an adult with an advanced solid tumor such as melanoma, head and neck, liver or kidney cancer. Sequenced material: CD4+ or CD8+ T cells sorted from blood, taken in a trial of the OX40 agonist ivuxolimab. The base sequence is TGTGCCAGCAGCTTAGGGGGGGGCTCACTAGATACGCAGTATTTT. This gives the protein CASSLGGGSLDTQYF.